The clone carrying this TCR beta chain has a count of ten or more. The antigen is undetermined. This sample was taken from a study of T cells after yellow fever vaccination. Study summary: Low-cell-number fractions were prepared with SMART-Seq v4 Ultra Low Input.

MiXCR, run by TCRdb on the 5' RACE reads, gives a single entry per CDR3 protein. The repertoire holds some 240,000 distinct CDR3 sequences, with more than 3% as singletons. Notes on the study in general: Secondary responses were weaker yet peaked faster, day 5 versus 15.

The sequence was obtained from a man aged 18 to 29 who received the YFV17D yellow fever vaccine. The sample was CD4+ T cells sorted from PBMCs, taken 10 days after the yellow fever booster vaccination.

CDR3 DNA: TGTGCCAGCAGCTTATACCCGGAGAGGAATCGGCACACCATATATTTT. Translating gives CASSLYPERNRHTIYF. V is TRBV7-2 and J is TRBJ1-3; D is undetermined. This CDR3 has 16 amino acids. Trimming left V 2 bases short and J 8 bases short, with 19 bases between. CDR1 is SGHTA and CDR2 is FQGNSA in the germline V gene.